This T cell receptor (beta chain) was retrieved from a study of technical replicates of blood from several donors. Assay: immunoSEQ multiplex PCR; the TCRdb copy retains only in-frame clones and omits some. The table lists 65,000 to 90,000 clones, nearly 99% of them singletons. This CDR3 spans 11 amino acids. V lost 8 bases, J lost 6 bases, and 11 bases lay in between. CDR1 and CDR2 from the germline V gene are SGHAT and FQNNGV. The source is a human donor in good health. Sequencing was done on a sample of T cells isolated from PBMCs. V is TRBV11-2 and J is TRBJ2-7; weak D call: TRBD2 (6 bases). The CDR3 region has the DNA TGTGCCAGCGGACTACTTGGCGAGCAGTACTTC. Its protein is CASGLLGEQYF.